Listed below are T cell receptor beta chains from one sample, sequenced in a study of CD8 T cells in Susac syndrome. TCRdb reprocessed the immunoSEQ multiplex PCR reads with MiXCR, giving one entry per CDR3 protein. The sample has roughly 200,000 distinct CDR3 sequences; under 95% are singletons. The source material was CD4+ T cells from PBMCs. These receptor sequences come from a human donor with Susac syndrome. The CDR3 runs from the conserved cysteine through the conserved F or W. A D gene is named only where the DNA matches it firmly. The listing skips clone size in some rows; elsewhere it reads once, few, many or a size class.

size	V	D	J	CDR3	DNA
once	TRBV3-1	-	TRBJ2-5	CASSPQGFKTETQYF	TGTGCCAGCAGCCCACAGGGATTTAAGACAGAGACCCAGTACTTC
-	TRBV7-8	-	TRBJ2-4	CASSSTVGLQYF	TGTGCCAGCAGCTCGACAGTCGGACTTCAGTACTTC
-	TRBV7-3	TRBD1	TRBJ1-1	CASSLRGGTGLLNTEAFF	TGTGCCAGCAGCTTACGGGGGGGGACAGGGTTACTGAACACTGAAGCTTTCTTT
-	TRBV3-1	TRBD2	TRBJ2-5	CASSQDLLAGGRETQYF	TGTGCCAGCAGCCAAGATCTACTAGCGGGGGGCCGGGAGACCCAGTACTTC
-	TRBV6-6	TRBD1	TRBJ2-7	CASSYPTGSGYEQYF	TGTGCCAGCAGTTACCCGACAGGGAGTGGATACGAGCAGTACTTC
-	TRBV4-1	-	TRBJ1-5	CASSQGEDNQPQHF	TGCGCCAGCAGCCAGGGTGAGGACAATCAGCCCCAGCATTTT
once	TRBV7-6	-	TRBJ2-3	CASSLAASNTDTQYF	TGTGCCAGCAGCTTAGCTGCCTCGAACACAGATACGCAGTATTTT
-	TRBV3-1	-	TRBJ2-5	CASSQRGRWETQYF	TGTGCCAGCAGCCAACGGGGGCGGTGGGAGACCCAGTACTTC
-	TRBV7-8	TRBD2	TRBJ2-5	CASSPSGGAAETQYF	TGTGCCAGCTCCCCTAGCGGGGGGGCCGCGGAGACCCAGTACTTC
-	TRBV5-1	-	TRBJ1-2	CASSFQGGVDGYTF	TGCGCCAGCAGCTTTCAGGGTGGGGTCGATGGCTACACCTTC
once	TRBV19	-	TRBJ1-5	CASSGPSYSNQPQHF	TGTGCCAGCTCCGGGCCCTCTTATAGCAATCAGCCCCAGCATTTT
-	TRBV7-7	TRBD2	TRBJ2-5	CASSLGSAGWGATQYF	TGTGCCAGCAGCTTAGGCTCAGCGGGGTGGGGCGCGACCCAGTACTTC
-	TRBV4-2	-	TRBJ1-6	CASSQAGDSPLHF	TGTGCCAGCAGCCAAGCCGGGGATTCACCCCTCCACTTT
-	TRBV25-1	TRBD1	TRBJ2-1	CASSEKGQGSNEQFF	TGTGCCAGCAGTGAAAAGGGACAGGGCTCTAATGAGCAGTTCTTC
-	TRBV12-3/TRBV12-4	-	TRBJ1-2	CASSPNRENYGYTF	TGTGCCAGCAGCCCGAACAGGGAAAACTATGGCTACACCTTC
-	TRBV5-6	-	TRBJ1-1	CASSKNPTWGAEAFF	TGTGCCAGCAGCAAAAACCCGACCTGGGGGGCTGAAGCTTTCTTT
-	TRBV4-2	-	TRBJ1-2	CASSQERDYGYTF	TGTGCCAGCAGCCAAGAGCGGGACTATGGCTACACCTTC
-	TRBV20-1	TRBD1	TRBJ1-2	CSAVPGGGYGYTF	TGCAGTGCTGTTCCAGGGGGCGGATATGGCTACACCTTC
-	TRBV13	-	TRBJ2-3	CASSLQRSADTQYF	TGTGCCAGCAGCTTACAGAGGTCCGCAGATACGCAGTATTTT
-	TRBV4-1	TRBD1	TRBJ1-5	CASSRGQGDGQPQHF	TGCGCCAGCAGCCGCGGACAGGGCGACGGTCAGCCCCAGCATTTT
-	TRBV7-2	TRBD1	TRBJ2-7	CASSSGGQGYYEQYF	TGTGCCAGCAGCTCCGGGGGACAGGGCTACTACGAGCAGTACTTC
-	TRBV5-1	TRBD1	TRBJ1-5	CASSLHGTENQPQHF	TGCGCCAGCAGCCTACACGGGACAGAGAATCAGCCCCAGCATTTT
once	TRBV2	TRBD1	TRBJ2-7	CASSEVPPGQNF	TGTGCCAGCAGTGAGGTCCCCCCGGGACAGAACTTC
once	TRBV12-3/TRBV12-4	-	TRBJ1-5	CASSFDGRINQPQHF	TGTGCCAGCAGTTTTGATGGGCGTATCAATCAGCCCCAGCATTTT
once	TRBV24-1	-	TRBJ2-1	CATSDSPGTAEQFF	TGTGCCACCAGTGATTCTCCCGGGACGGCTGAGCAGTTCTTC
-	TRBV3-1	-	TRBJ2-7	CASRGAYEQYF	TGTGCCAGCAGGGGGGCCTACGAGCAGTACTTC
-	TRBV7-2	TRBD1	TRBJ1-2	CASSPGQSNYGYTF	TGTGCCAGCAGCCCGGGACAGTCTAACTATGGCTACACCTTC
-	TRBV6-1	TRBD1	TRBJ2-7	CASSSGQGARAYEQYF	TGTGCCAGCAGCTCTGGACAGGGGGCAAGAGCGTACGAGCAGTACTTC
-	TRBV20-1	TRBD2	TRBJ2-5	CSARTSGGLAGGTQYF	TGCAGTGCTCGGACTAGCGGGGGGCTAGCCGGTGGGACCCAGTACTTC
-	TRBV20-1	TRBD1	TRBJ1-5	CSATRQGHDQPQHF	TGCAGTGCTACAAGACAGGGGCACGATCAGCCCCAGCATTTT
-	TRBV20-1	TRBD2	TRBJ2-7	CSARDHASGDYEQYF	TGCAGTGCTAGAGATCATGCTAGCGGGGACTACGAGCAGTACTTC
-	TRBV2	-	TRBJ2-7	CASGVASSEQYF	TGTGCCAGCGGGGTGGCTAGCAGCGAGCAGTACTTC
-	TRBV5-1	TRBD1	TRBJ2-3	CASSYGQGGADTQYF	TGCGCCAGCAGCTACGGACAGGGCGGGGCAGATACGCAGTATTTT
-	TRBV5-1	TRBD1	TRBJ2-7	CASMTGHEQYF	TGCGCCAGTATGACAGGGCACGAGCAGTACTTC
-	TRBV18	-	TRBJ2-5	CASSPPVETQYF	TGTGCCAGCTCACCACCGGTAGAGACCCAGTACTTC
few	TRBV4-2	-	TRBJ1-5	CASSHRDSNQPQHF	TGTGCCAGCAGCCACAGGGATAGCAATCAGCCCCAGCATTTT
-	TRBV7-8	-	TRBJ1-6	CASSYKYNSPLHF	TGTGCCAGCAGCTACAAGTATAATTCACCCCTCCACTTT
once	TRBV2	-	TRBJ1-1	CASSEKMNARITEAFF	TGTGCCAGCAGTGAAAAAATGAATGCGCGGATCACTGAAGCTTTCTTT
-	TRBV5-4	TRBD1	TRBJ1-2	CASGPTGDYGYTF	TGTGCCAGCGGCCCTACAGGGGACTATGGCTACACCTTC
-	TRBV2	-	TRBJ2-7	CASLGQTYEQYF	TGTGCCAGCCTCGGACAGACCTACGAGCAGTACTTC
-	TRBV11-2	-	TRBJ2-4	CASRPIGSGVGAKNIQYF	TGTGCCAGCAGGCCAATCGGTTCCGGGGTTGGGGCCAAAAACATTCAGTACTTC
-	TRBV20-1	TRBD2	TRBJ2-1	CSAGSKRRGAASSYNEQFF	TGCAGTGCTGGTAGTAAGCGGCGGGGGGCCGCTAGCTCCTACAATGAGCAGTTCTTC
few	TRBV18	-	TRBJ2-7	CASSSQGREQYF	TGTGCCAGCTCCTCCCAAGGGAGGGAGCAGTACTTC
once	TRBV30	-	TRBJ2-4	CASTGRVKNIQYF	TGTGCCTCAACAGGGAGGGTCAAAAACATTCAGTACTTC
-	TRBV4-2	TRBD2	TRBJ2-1	CASSPGLAGGLLF	TGTGCCAGCAGCCCGGGACTAGCGGGGGGGTTACTCTTC
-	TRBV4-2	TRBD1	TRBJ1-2	CASNRDRGSYTF	TGTGCCAGCAACCGGGACAGGGGATCTTACACCTTC
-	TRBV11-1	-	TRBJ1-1	CASSSIDRLNTEAFF	TGTGCCAGCAGCTCTATTGACAGGTTGAACACTGAAGCTTTCTTT
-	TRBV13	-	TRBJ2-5	CASSLTRGGGHVGETQYF	TGTGCCAGCAGCTTAACCCGTGGCGGGGGCCACGTAGGGGAGACCCAGTACTTC
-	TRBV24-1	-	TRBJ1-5	CATSDWQGTRENQPQHF	TGTGCCACCAGTGATTGGCAGGGGACACGGGAAAATCAGCCCCAGCATTTT
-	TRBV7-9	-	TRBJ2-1	CASSLKAGGFSSYNEQFF	TGTGCCAGCAGCTTAAAGGCCGGAGGGTTTAGCTCCTACAATGAGCAGTTCTTC
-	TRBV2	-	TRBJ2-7	CASHPTGTYEQYF	TGTGCCAGCCATCCCACAGGCACCTACGAGCAGTACTTC
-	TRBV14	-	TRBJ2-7	CASSRNRDGDEQYF	TGTGCCAGCAGCCGGAACAGGGACGGCGACGAGCAGTACTTC
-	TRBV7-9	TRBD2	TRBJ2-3	CASSLGLRGIADTQYF	TGTGCCAGCAGCTTAGGATTGCGGGGGATCGCAGATACGCAGTATTTT
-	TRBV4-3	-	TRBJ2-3	CASSQKGSGYTTDTQYF	TGCGCCAGCAGCCAAAAAGGGTCCGGGTATACCACAGATACGCAGTATTTT
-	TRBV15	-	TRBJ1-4	CASKQVGEKLFF	TGTGCCAGCAAACAGGTCGGGGAAAAACTGTTTTTT
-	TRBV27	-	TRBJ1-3	CASTLGSPLQGSSGNTIYF	TGTGCCAGCACCTTGGGTAGCCCACTTCAGGGGTCGAGTGGTAACACCATATATTTT
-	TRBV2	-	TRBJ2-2	CASLGQGNTGELFF	TGTGCCAGCCTGGGGCAGGGGAACACCGGGGAGCTGTTTTTT
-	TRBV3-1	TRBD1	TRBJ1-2	CASSQTGDNGYTF	TGTGCCAGCAGCCAAACAGGGGATAATGGCTACACCTTC
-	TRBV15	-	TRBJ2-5	CATSTPSAQETQYF	TGTGCCACCAGCACCCCGTCGGCCCAAGAGACCCAGTACTTC